This TCR beta chain was documented in a study of beta chain features in type 1 diabetes. Study-level points and caveats: All four CD4+ subsets of Type 1 diabetes patients contained TCRB CDR3s that were moderately but significantly shorter.

cDNA synthesis used the whole RNA isolate, giving expressed TCRB sequences. The method was immunoSEQ multiplex PCR; TCRdb's version includes in-frame clones alone and lacks a portion of them. Of roughly 730,000 clones listed, over 10% are singletons. Germline CDR1 LNHNV, CDR2 YYDKDF (reference sequence). The CDR3 contains 18 residues. V lost 4 bases to trimming and J lost 2 bases; unmatched junction nucleotides: 14. This clone has only a few counts. The antigen is undetermined. By way of CD45RO/CCR7/CD25/CD127/CD95/CD27, the CD4+ regulatory, stem cell-like memory, central memory and naive cells were sorted.

The material sequenced was naive CD4+ T cells from blood. The genes are TRBV15 and TRBJ2-5, with 9 bases fitting TRBD1. The sequence was collected from a man younger than 30 with type 1 diabetes. CDR3 in amino acids: CATSTRTGVGVFQETQYF. In DNA, the CDR3 is TGTGCCACCAGCACACGGACAGGGGTCGGGGTGTTTCAAGAGACCCAGTACTTC.